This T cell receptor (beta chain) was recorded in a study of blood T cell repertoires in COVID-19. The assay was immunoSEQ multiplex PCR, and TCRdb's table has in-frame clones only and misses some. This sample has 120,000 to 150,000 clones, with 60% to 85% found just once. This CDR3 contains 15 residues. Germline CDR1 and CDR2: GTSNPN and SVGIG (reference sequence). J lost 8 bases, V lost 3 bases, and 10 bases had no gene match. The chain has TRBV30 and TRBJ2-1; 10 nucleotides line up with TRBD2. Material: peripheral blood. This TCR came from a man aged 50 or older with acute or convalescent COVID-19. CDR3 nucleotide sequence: TGTGCCTGGAGCCGTGGGGGGCTAGCGGGGGATGAGCAGTTCTTC. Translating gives CAWSRGGLAGDEQFF. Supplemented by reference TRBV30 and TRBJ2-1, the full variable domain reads SQTIHQWPATLVQPVGSPLSLECTVEGTSNPNLYWYRQAAGRGLQLLFYSVGIGQISSEVPQNLSASRPQDRQFILSSKKLLLSDSGFYLCAWSRGGLAGDEQFFGPGTRLTVL.